The 27 T cell receptor beta chains in this list originate from one sample, sequenced in a study of blood T cell repertoires in COVID-19. Profiling relied on immunoSEQ multiplex PCR, and the TCRdb table lists in-frame clones only, not all of them. The sample contains 200,000 to 250,000 clones, around nine tenths of which appear only once. Specimen: PBMCs or T cells enriched from blood (not recorded which). Receptor source: a man aged 30 to 45 who had recovered from COVID-19.

This chain joins TRBV2 and TRBJ2-7; 11 bases map to TRBD2. Trimming took 9 bases from V and 4 from J; bases not matched to a gene: 5. CDR1 and CDR2 from the germline V gene are SNHLY and FYNNEI. The CDR3 contains 13 residues. The CDR3 nucleotides are TGTGCCAGTATACTAGCGGGGGATTACGAGCAGTACTTC. It specifies CASILAGDYEQYF.

On this clone: Other DNA sequences from this sample encode an identical CDR3 as well. The chain joins TRBV10-3 to TRBJ1-1; perhaps TRBD1 as D (6 bases). V gave up 6 bases and J gave up 5 bases, with 16 bases separating them. This CDR3 has 14 amino acids. Germline V gene sequence: CDR1 ENHRY, CDR2 SYGVKD. CDR3 coding DNA: TGTGCCATCAGAGACCAGGGGCTGGGAACTGAAGCTTTCTTT. The encoded protein is CAIRDQGLGTEAFF.

The chain employs TRBV19 and TRBJ1-3; 8 bases align to TRBD1. The ends lost 10 bases at V and 0 bases at J; junction bases unmatched: 5. CDR3 length equals 14 residues. The germline V gene has CDR1 LNHDA and CDR2 SQIVND (reference sequence). CDR3 DNA sequence: TGTGCCACTACGGACAGGGCCTCTGGAAACACCATATATTTT. As protein: CATTDRASGNTIYF.

V usage is TRBV21-1 and J usage is TRBJ1-1; TRBD1 was called by the table and not checked on the DNA. TRBV21-1 counts as a pseudogene. This CDR3 comprises 17 residues. For the CDR3, the DNA is TGTGCCAGCAGCAAAGCCCCTGGACAGGGGGGAAACACTGAAGCTTTCTTT. Encoded protein: CASSKAPGQGGNTEAFF.

This rearrangement joins TRBV2 to TRBJ2-7, with unresolved D. CDR1 is SNHLY and CDR2 is FYNNEI in the germline V gene. Trimming left V 7 bases short and J 3 bases short, with 13 bases between. The length of the CDR3 is 13 residues. The CDR3 bases are TGTGCCAGCAAGATAGAGTCTCTCTACGAGCAGTACTTC. The encoded protein is CASKIESLYEQYF. Full variable domain (outside the CDR3, taken from reference TRBV2 and TRBJ2-7): EPEVTQTPSHQVTQMGQEVILRCVPISNHLYFYWYRQILGQKVEFLVSFYNNEISEKSEIFDDQFSVERPDGSNFTLKIRSTKLEDSAMYFCASKIESLYEQYFGPGTRLTVT.

This rearrangement joins TRBV19 to TRBJ1-2; D is perhaps TRBD1 (5 bases). CDR1 LNHDA and CDR2 SQIVND come from the germline V gene (reference sequence). This CDR3 spans 14 amino acids. V lost 7 bases and J lost 7, with 19 bases in between. The CDR3 DNA sequence: TGTGCCAGTAACCCGGCGGGGCCTGAGAGTGGCTACACCTTC. Amino acids: CASNPAGPESGYTF.

This chain links TRBV7-8 with TRBJ2-3; 14 nucleotides agree with TRBD2. The CDR3 consists of 18 residues. The V gene end was trimmed by 5 bases and the J gene end by 1 base; junction bases not matched to a gene: 8. Germline lookup yields CDR1 SGHVS and CDR2 FQNEAQ. This CDR3 is CASSGLAGGYGGTDTQYF. In nucleotides, the CDR3 is TGTGCCAGCAGCGGACTAGCGGGAGGTTATGGTGGCACAGATACGCAGTATTTT.

The V gene is TRBV7-2, the J gene TRBJ2-5; D not resolved. The CDR3 spans 14 residues. Germline V CDR1 and CDR2: SGHTA, FQGNSA. Trimming took 1 base from V and 3 from J, leaving 9 bases between them. Here the CDR3 DNA reads TGTGCCAGCAGCTTAGGACTGAGAAAAGAGACCCAGTACTTC. Residues: CASSLGLRKETQYF.

J is TRBJ1-2 and V is TRBV5-5; D gene ambiguous. The V and J ends lost 2 bases and 8 bases respectively, with 19 bases between them. There are 15 residues in the CDR3. CDR1 and CDR2 from the germline V gene are SGHKS and YYEKEE (reference sequence). CDR3 sequence: CASSLSNRVTQGYTF. The CDR3 DNA reads TGTGCCAGCAGCTTAAGTAATCGGGTAACTCAAGGCTACACCTTC.

The V and J genes are TRBV6-6 and TRBJ1-6; D ambiguous. The V end was cut by 0 bases, the J end by 16 bases, with 16 bases between. The CDR3 has 14 residues. The germline gives CDR1 MNHNY, CDR2 SVGAGI (reference sequence). CDR3 DNA: TGTGCCAGCAGTTACTCGATAAATGATCCAGTACTCCACTTT. This sequence encodes CASSYSINDPVLHF.

The chain employs TRBV2 and TRBJ1-4; 8 bases agree with TRBD1. This CDR3 region has 15 residues. The J segment lost 5 bases and the V segment lost 8 bases, leaving 10 bases of the junction unmatched. The germline gives CDR1 SNHLY, CDR2 FYNNEI. The CDR3, as DNA: TGTGCCAGCCAAGTGTATGGGACAGGAAATGAAAAACTGTTTTTT. This sequence encodes CASQVYGTGNEKLFF.

The chain links TRBV10-3 to TRBJ1-2; TRBD1 matches at 7 bases. The J segment lost 7 bases and the V segment lost 4 bases, leaving 12 bases of the junction unmatched. CDR1 and CDR2 (germline): ENHRY, SYGVKD. The CDR3 sequence is 15 residues long. The CDR3 reads CAISVGGATVGGYTF. CDR3 DNA sequence: TGTGCCATCAGTGTAGGGGGCGCAACGGTTGGTGGCTACACCTTC.

This chain uses TRBV20-1 with TRBJ1-5; D ambiguous. V lost 3 bases to trimming and J lost 4 bases, with 19 bases between them. The CDR3 runs 16 residues. The germline gives CDR1 DFQATT, CDR2 SNEGSKA (reference sequence). The DNA for the CDR3 is TGCAGTGCTAGTGTCTTTCGGCAGGCTAATAATCAGCCCCAGCATTTT. It encodes CSASVFRQANNQPQHF.

V and J are TRBV30 and TRBJ2-7; D is possibly TRBD2 (5 bases). V was cut by 2 bases and J by 2 bases, with 13 bases left in between. Germline V gene sequence: CDR1 GTSNPN, CDR2 SVGIG (reference sequence). This CDR3 comprises 14 residues. CDR3 residues: CAWSPAEGTYEQYF. CDR3 nucleotide sequence: TGTGCCTGGAGTCCAGCCGAGGGAACCTACGAGCAGTACTTC.

The gene calls are TRBV9 and TRBJ2-3; D is uncertain. The V and J ends lost 0 bases and 2 bases respectively, with 10 bases between them. The CDR3 loop spans 15 amino acids. Germline V gene sequence: CDR1 SGDLS, CDR2 YYNGEE. The DNA for the CDR3 is TGTGCCAGCAGCGTAGCACGAGGCGTCACAGATACGCAGTATTTT. This gives the protein CASSVARGVTDTQYF.

This clone showed up just a few times. The chain has TRBV5-1 and TRBJ2-2, with a possible D match to TRBD1 (6 bases). This CDR3 spans 15 amino acids. Germline V gives CDR1 SGHRS, CDR2 YFSETQ. V was shortened by 7 bases and J by 6 bases, with 19 bases between the two germline ends. The CDR3 spells CASSGRQGLAGELFF. CDR3 coding DNA: TGCGCCAGCTCGGGAAGGCAGGGGCTCGCCGGGGAGCTGTTTTTT.

The chain combines TRBV5-1 with TRBJ1-6; 8 positions agree with TRBD1. CDR1 is SGHRS and CDR2 is YFSETQ in the germline V gene. The V gene end was trimmed by 1 base and the J gene end by 14 bases; junction bases not matched to a gene: 11. The CDR3 contains 15 residues. The DNA of the CDR3 is TGCGCCAGCAGCTTGTATGACAGGGGTAATACGGCCCTCCACTTT. The encoded protein is CASSLYDRGNTALHF.

The chain has TRBV10-3 and TRBJ2-3; 8 bases match TRBD2. There are 16 residues in the CDR3. Germline V gene lookup returns CDR1 ENHRY and CDR2 SYGVKD. V shed 6 bases and J 5 bases; nucleotides not matched to a gene: 13. As DNA, the CDR3 is TGTGCCATCAGAGACCACTACGGGGGGGCTGGAGATACGCAGTATTTT. Translation gives CAIRDHYGGAGDTQYF.

Remarks on this clone: The same CDR3 also results from other DNA sequences found in this sample. CDR3 bases: TGTGCCAGCAGCCGAGGGGGGGAAGAGACCCAGTACTTC. Translated: CASSRGGEETQYF. The rearrangement links TRBV12-3 or TRBV12-4 to TRBJ2-5, with D possibly being TRBD2 (7 bases). V was trimmed by 6 bases and J by 3 bases, leaving 11 bases between them. The CDR3 is 13 amino acids.

This sequence joins TRBV11-2 and TRBJ2-1; TRBD1 matches at 8 bases. The CDR3 totals 15 residues. The V gene's germline CDR1 is SGHAT and CDR2 FQNNGV. V lost 5 bases and J lost 5; bases outside the gene matches: 8. CDR3 region: CASSPGQGGDNEQFF. For the CDR3, the DNA is TGTGCCAGCAGCCCCGGACAGGGAGGTGACAATGAGCAGTTCTTC.

This chain links TRBV7-9 with TRBJ2-5, with a tentative D call TRBD1 (6 bases). Trimming shortened V by 4 bases and J by 4 bases, and 16 bases separated the two germline ends. The CDR3 extends over 15 amino acids. Germline values: CDR1 SEHNR, CDR2 FQNEAQ (reference sequence). The CDR3 sequence: CASSWSSLGGETQYF. In nucleotides, the CDR3 is TGTGCCAGCAGCTGGAGCTCCCTAGGGGGAGAGACCCAGTACTTC.

This clone has just one count. V gene TRBV4-3 combines with J gene TRBJ2-7, with D perhaps matching TRBD2 (6 bases). The germline V gene has CDR1 LGHNA and CDR2 YSLEER. V gave up 0 bases and J gave up 0 bases, with 12 bases separating them. The CDR3 has 16 residues. The CDR3: CASSQELAFSSYEQYF. DNA for the CDR3: TGCGCCAGCAGCCAAGAGCTAGCGTTTAGCTCCTACGAGCAGTACTTC.

The chain couples TRBV28 to TRBJ1-6, with TRBD1 matching over 8 bases. V lost 3 bases to trimming and J lost 9 bases; unmatched junction nucleotides: 10. CDR3 length: 16 amino acids. CDR1 is MDHEN, CDR2 SYDVKM, per germline. The CDR3 region has the DNA TGTGCCAGCAGTTTTAACAGGGGGACCAAATTTTCACCCCTCCACTTT. It encodes CASSFNRGTKFSPLHF.

The V and J genes are TRBV9 and TRBJ2-6; D uncertain. From germline, CDR1 is SGDLS and CDR2 YYNGEE. The CDR3 is 13 amino acids. V lost 5 bases, J lost 0 bases, and 3 bases lay in between. The CDR3: CASRLSGANVLTF. In nucleotides, the CDR3 is TGTGCCAGCAGACTCTCTGGGGCCAACGTCCTGACTTTC. Full variable domain (rest looked up from reference TRBV9 and TRBJ2-6): DSGVTQTPKHLITATGQRVTLRCSPRSGDLSVYWYQQSLDQGLQFLIQYYNGEERAKGNILERFSAQQFPDLHSELNLSSLELGDSALYFCASRLSGANVLTFGAGSRLTVL.

The table lists this clone with a count of one. This rearrangement joins TRBV6-5 to TRBJ1-4; D is unclear. Germline-derived CDR1 and CDR2 are MNHEY and SVGAGI. V was trimmed by 8 bases and J by 0 bases, leaving 7 bases between them. The CDR3 runs 13 residues. The CDR3 here is CASSEATNEKLFF. The DNA for the CDR3 is TGTGCCAGCTCTGAGGCAACTAATGAAAAACTGTTTTTT.

This clone was detected only a few times. This rearrangement joins TRBV28 to TRBJ1-6, with D unclear. V lost 6 bases and J lost 14, with 14 bases in between. The CDR3 has 12 amino acids. Germline CDR1 MDHEN, CDR2 SYDVKM. The CDR3 DNA reads as TGTGCCAGCAGAATCACCCCGGGGTCCCTCCACTTT. Translating gives CASRITPGSLHF.

The V and J genes are TRBV7-2 and TRBJ1-1, with TRBD1 matching over 7 bases. V lost 3 bases and J lost 1; bases outside the gene matches: 2. Germline values: CDR1 SGHTA, CDR2 FQGNSA. The CDR3 contains 14 residues. CDR3 nucleotide sequence: TGTGCCAGCAGCTTCGGACAGGCGAACACTGAAGCTTTCTTT. Translated, it gives CASSFGQANTEAFF.